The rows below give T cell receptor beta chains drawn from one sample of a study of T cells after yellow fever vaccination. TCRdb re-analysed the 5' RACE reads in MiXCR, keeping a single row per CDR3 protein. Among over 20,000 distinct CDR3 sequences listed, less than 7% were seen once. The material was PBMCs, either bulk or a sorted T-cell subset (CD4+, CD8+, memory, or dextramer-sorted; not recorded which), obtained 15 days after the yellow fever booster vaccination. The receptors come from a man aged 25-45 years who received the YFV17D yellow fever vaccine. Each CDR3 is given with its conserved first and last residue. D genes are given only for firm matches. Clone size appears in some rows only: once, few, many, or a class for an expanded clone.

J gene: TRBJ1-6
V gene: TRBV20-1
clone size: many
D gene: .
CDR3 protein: CSALWAEALEHF
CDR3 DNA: TGCAGTGCTTTATGGGCAGAGGCGCTTGAGCACTTT

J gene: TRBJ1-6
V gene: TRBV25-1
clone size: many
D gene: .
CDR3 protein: CASSEMLGSPLHF
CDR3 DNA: TGTGCCAGCAGTGAAATGTTGGGTTCACCCCTCCACTTT

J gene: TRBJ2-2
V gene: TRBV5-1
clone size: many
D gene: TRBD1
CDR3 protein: CASSWGQGGSTGELFF
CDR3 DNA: TGCGCCAGCAGCTGGGGACAGGGCGGTAGTACCGGGGAGCTGTTTTTT

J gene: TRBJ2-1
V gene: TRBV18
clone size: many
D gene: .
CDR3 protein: CASSKGRAGPNEQFF
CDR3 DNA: TGTGCCAGCTCAAAAGGGCGCGCCGGGCCAAATGAGCAGTTCTTC

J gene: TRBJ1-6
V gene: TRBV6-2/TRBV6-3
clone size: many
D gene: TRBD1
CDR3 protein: CASRRGQTYSPLHF
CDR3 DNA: TGTGCCAGCAGACGGGGACAGACATATTCACCCCTCCACTTT

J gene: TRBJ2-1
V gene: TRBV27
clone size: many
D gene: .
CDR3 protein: CASSSVGEQFF
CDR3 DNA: TGTGCCAGCAGTTCCGTGGGTGAGCAGTTCTTC

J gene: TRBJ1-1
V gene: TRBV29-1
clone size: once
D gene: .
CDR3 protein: CSVASLRNTEAFF
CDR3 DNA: TGCAGCGTTGCGTCTTTGAGGAACACTGAAGCTTTCTTT

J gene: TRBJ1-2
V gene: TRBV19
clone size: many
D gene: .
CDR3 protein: CASTNPVPSRGYTF
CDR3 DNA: TGTGCCAGTACCAACCCCGTTCCCTCAAGGGGCTACACCTTC

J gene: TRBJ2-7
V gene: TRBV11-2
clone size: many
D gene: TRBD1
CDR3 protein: CASSSAGTGESYEQYF
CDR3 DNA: TGTGCCAGCAGCTCGGCCGGGACAGGGGAGTCCTACGAGCAGTACTTC

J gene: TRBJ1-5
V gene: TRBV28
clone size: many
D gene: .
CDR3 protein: CASSLSHQPQHF
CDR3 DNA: TGTGCCAGCAGTTTGTCCCATCAGCCCCAGCATTTT

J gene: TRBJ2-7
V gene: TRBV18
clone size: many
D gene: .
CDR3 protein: CASSPPGGDEQYF
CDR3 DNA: TGTGCCAGCTCACCTCCTGGAGGGGACGAGCAGTACTTC

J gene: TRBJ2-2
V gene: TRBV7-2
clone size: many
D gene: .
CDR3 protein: CASSWDPQAGELFF
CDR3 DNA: TGTGCCAGCAGCTGGGACCCTCAAGCGGGGGAGCTGTTTTTT

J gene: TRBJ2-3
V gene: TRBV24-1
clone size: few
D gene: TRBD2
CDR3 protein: CATSDPGLAGKDTQYF
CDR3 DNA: TGTGCCACCAGTGACCCGGGACTAGCGGGGAAAGATACGCAGTATTTT

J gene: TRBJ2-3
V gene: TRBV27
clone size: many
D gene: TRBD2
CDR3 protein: CASRRTSGRGDTQYF
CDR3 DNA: TGTGCCAGCAGAAGGACTAGCGGGAGGGGTGATACGCAGTATTTT

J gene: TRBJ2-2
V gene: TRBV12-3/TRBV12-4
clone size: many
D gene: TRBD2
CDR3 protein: CASTRLAGAGELFF
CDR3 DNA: TGTGCCAGCACCAGACTAGCGGGAGCGGGGGAGCTGTTTTTT

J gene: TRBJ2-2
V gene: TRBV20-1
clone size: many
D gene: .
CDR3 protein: CSATRATGGTGELFF
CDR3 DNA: TGCAGTGCTACCCGCGCGACTGGAGGCACCGGGGAGCTGTTTTTT

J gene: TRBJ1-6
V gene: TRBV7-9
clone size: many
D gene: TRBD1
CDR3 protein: CASSLGDRANSPLHF
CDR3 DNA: TGTGCCAGCAGCTTAGGGGACAGGGCGAATTCACCCCTCCACTTT

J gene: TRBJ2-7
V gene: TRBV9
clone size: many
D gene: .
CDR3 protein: CASSVGQNEQYF
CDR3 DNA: TGTGCCAGCAGCGTAGGACAGAACGAGCAGTACTTC

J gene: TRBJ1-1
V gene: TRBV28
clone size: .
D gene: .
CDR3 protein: CASSRWDDTEAFF
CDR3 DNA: TGTGCCAGCAGCCGGTGGGATGACACTGAAGCTTTCTTT

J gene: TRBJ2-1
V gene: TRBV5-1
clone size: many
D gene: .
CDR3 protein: CASSPPRLGNEQFF
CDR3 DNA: TGCGCCAGCAGCCCCCCAAGGTTGGGGAATGAGCAGTTCTTC

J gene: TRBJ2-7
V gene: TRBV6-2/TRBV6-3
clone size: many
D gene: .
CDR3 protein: CAILNTGTEEQYF
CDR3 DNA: TGTGCCATCTTAAACACCGGGACTGAAGAGCAGTACTTC